This TCR beta chain was observed in a study of metastatic and nonmetastatic thyroid tumors. Study-level findings and limits: Reports indicated that malignant thyroid tumors showed significantly higher TCR beta diversity than benign nodules did, in blood and tumor.

This clone has ten or more counts. Its antigen is as yet unknown. TCRdb re-analyzed the PCR reads using MiXCR. Here the sample spans about 60,000 clones, around 16% being singletons. Thyroid surgery was performed in patients who had received no treatment beforehand. The sequencing sample was made of blood. The source of this sequence is a male donor with papillary thyroid cancer or a benign thyroid nodule (not recorded which). Some clones in this sample may be carry-over from other donors' samples.

For the CDR3, the DNA is TGTGCCAGCAGCGTAGTTGCGAGTAGCACAGATACGCAGTATTTT. Encoded protein: CASSVVASSTDTQYF. The chain is built from TRBV9 and TRBJ2-3; D not certain. V lost 0 bases and J 0 bases, leaving 8 bases between the germline ends. This CDR3 region has 15 residues. CDR1 and CDR2 (germline): SGDLS, YYNGEE. Supplemented by reference TRBV9 and TRBJ2-3, the full variable domain reads DSGVTQTPKHLITATGQRVTLRCSPRSGDLSVYWYQQSLDQGLQFLIQYYNGEERAKGNILERFSAQQFPDLHSELNLSSLELGDSALYFCASSVVASSTDTQYFGPGTRLTVL.